What follows are 17 T cell receptor beta chains derived from one specimen sequenced in a study of memory CD8 T cells in hepatitis C reinfection. Time point noted: pre-reinfection, 55 to 20 weeks before reinfection detection. No in vitro expansion preceded TCR sequencing of the sorted cells. Only in-frame clones appear in the TCRdb table, and some are missing; sequencing was by immunoSEQ multiplex PCR. Of 6,400 or so clones in the sample, approximately 92% were seen once. Sample: naive CD8+ T cells sorted from blood. The receptors come from a man between 45 and 60 years old with hepatitis C virus infection.

The chain uses TRBV7-9 and TRBJ2-1; D might be TRBD2 (5 bases). CDR3 length: 16 amino acids. Germline CDR1 and CDR2: SEHNR and FQNEAQ (reference sequence). V was clipped by 5 bases and J by 2 bases, with 16 bases between them. The DNA for the CDR3 is TGTGCCAGCAGCCCACTTGAGGGAGTACCCTACAATGAGCAGTTCTTC. Protein product: CASSPLEGVPYNEQFF. The variable domain in full, completed from reference TRBV7-9 and TRBJ2-1, reads DTGVSQNPRHKITKRGQNVTFRCDPISEHNRLYWYRQTLGQGPEFLTYFQNEAQLEKSRLLSDRFSAERPKGSFSTLEIQRTEQGDSAMYLCASSPLEGVPYNEQFFGPGTRLTVL.

The V call is TRBV7-9, the J call TRBJ2-7; perhaps TRBD2 as D (5 bases). Trimming pared 4 bases from V and 1 base from J, leaving 14 bases between. The CDR3 consists of 15 residues. Germline V gene lookup returns CDR1 SEHNR and CDR2 FQNEAQ (reference sequence). The CDR3 DNA reads as TGTGCCAGCAGCTCCACCCGGGAACCTTCCTACGAGCAGTACTTC. It specifies CASSSTREPSYEQYF.

The CDR3 DNA sequence: TGTGCCAGTAGTATGGGTAGCGGGAGGGCAGGGGAGCAGTTCTTC. It translates to CASSMGSGRAGEQFF. The chain has TRBV19 and TRBJ2-1; 11 bases agree with TRBD2. The CDR3 consists of 15 residues. V gave up 3 bases and J gave up 10 bases; unmatched junction bases: 8. CDR1 and CDR2 from the germline V gene are LNHDA and SQIVND (reference sequence).

The genes are TRBV7-9 and TRBJ2-1; 10 nucleotides agree with TRBD2. Germline V lookup: CDR1 SEHNR, CDR2 FQNEAQ (reference sequence). J was trimmed by 3 bases and V by 4 bases; bases with no gene match: 12. The CDR3 runs to 18 residues. The DNA of the CDR3 is TGTGCCAGCAGCTCATCCTACGGACTAGCGGACAACTACAATGAGCAGTTCTTC. Translating gives CASSSSYGLADNYNEQFF.

CDR3 nucleotides: TGCGCCAGCAGCCGGGGGGGTGTGAACACTGAAGCTTTCTTT. It codes for CASSRGGVNTEAFF. The chain couples TRBV5-1 to TRBJ1-1; TRBD1 is a possible D gene (5 bases). Germline CDR1 reads SGHRS; CDR2 reads YFSETQ. V was cut by 4 bases and J by 0 bases, with 10 bases left in between. This CDR3 spans 14 amino acids.

The V call is TRBV28, the J call TRBJ1-4; 7 bases line up with TRBD1. The CDR3 has 15 amino acids. Per germline, CDR1 MDHEN and CDR2 SYDVKM. The junction had 5 bases not matched to a gene; V was cut back by 0 bases and J by 7 bases. This CDR3 is CASSLWGRGREKLFF. CDR3 DNA sequence: TGTGCCAGCAGTTTATGGGGAAGGGGGCGTGAAAAACTGTTTTTT.

The rearrangement uses TRBV30 and TRBJ2-1; 11 bases map to TRBD2. The trim removed 0 bases at V and 5 bases at J, leaving 0 bases unmatched. The CDR3 is made up of 14 amino acids. Germline CDR1 and CDR2: GTSNPN and SVGIG (reference sequence). CDR3 in DNA: TGTGCCTGGAGTGTACTAGCGGGAGACAATGAGCAGTTCTTC. Amino acid sequence: CAWSVLAGDNEQFF.

This clone was recorded only once. The chain is built from TRBV6-6 and TRBJ2-7; D might be TRBD2 (6 bases). The length of the CDR3 is 15 residues. The V gene lost 2 bases and the J gene lost 0 bases, with 11 bases spanning the gap. Germline-derived CDR1 and CDR2 are MNHNY and SVGAGI (reference sequence). The chain's CDR3 is CASSYGGRTSYEQYF. CDR3 sequence (DNA): TGTGCCAGCAGTTACGGGGGGAGGACCTCCTACGAGCAGTACTTC.

The chain recombines TRBV5-1 with TRBJ2-5; possibly TRBD2 for D (6 bases). There are 16 residues in the CDR3. Germline V lookup: CDR1 SGHRS, CDR2 YFSETQ. V gave up 0 bases and J gave up 11 bases, with 23 bases separating them. The CDR3 loop is CASSLVGVAELYKQYF. The CDR3 bases are TGCGCCAGCAGCTTGGTGGGGGTAGCGGAACTCTACAAGCAGTACTTC.

The chain couples TRBV14 to TRBJ2-7; D is undetermined. CDR1 SGHDN and CDR2 FVKESK come from the germline V gene. The germline V and J ends were trimmed by 0 bases and 2 bases, with 8 bases remaining between them. CDR3 size: 14 residues. In DNA form, the CDR3 reads TGTGCCAGCAGCCAAGAGGGCAGCACCTACGAGCAGTACTTC. Its translation: CASSQEGSTYEQYF.

V and J are TRBV9 and TRBJ2-1, with D perhaps TRBD1 (8 bases). This CDR3 has 15 residues. CDR1 is SGDLS and CDR2 is YYNGEE in the germline V gene. With 3 bases removed from V and 9 bases from J, the gap between germline ends came to 19 bases. CDR3 coding DNA: TGTGCCAGCAGCGGGGGGGGCATGACAGGGGCTGAGCAGTTCTTC. It encodes CASSGGGMTGAEQFF.

This clone has just one count. The gene calls are TRBV19 and TRBJ2-7, with D maybe TRBD2 (5 bases). Deletions cut 3 bases from V and 6 bases from J, with 9 bases between. CDR1 is LNHDA, CDR2 SQIVND, per germline (reference sequence). This CDR3 is 12 amino acids long. The chain's CDR3 is CASSIGGLEQYF. In nucleotides, the CDR3 is TGTGCCAGTAGTATTGGAGGCCTCGAGCAGTACTTC.

The rearrangement links TRBV28 to TRBJ1-2; D is perhaps TRBD1 (6 bases). This CDR3 spans 13 amino acids. Germline CDR1 MDHEN, CDR2 SYDVKM. V shed 4 bases and J shed 4 bases, with 10 bases lying between them. CDR3 sequence (DNA): TGTGCCAGCAGTTCCGGGACAACCTATGGCTACACCTTC. Amino acids: CASSSGTTYGYTF.

Comments on this clone: The same CDR3 is also encoded by other DNA sequences in this sample. The chain has TRBV7-9 and TRBJ2-7, with TRBD1 matching 10 bases. There are 15 residues in the CDR3. V shed 5 bases and J 5 bases; nucleotides not matched to a gene: 9. Germline V CDR1 and CDR2: SEHNR, FQNEAQ (reference sequence). CDR3 sequence reads: CASSKVGQGWDEQYF. CDR3 coding DNA: TGTGCCAGCAGCAAAGTGGGACAGGGGTGGGACGAGCAGTACTTC.

The V call is TRBV27, the J call TRBJ2-1, with 11 bases identical to TRBD2. The CDR3 sequence is 16 residues long. Germline CDR1 and CDR2: MNHEY and SMNVEV (reference sequence). The junction had 5 bases not matched to a gene; V was cut back by 5 bases and J by 2 bases. For the CDR3, the DNA is TGTGCCAGCAGTCCTCCGACTAGCGGGGCCTACAATGAGCAGTTCTTC. Its protein product is CASSPPTSGAYNEQFF.

The chain employs TRBV7-9 and TRBJ2-7; TRBD1 might be the D (5 bases). Trimming left V 5 bases short and J 4 bases short, with 12 bases between. Looked up from germline, CDR1 is SEHNR and CDR2 is FQNEAQ (reference sequence). CDR3 size: 13 residues. CDR3 coding DNA: TGTGCCAGCAGCCCAAGTGGGGCTTACGAGCAGTACTTC. It specifies CASSPSGAYEQYF.

The V gene is TRBV27, the J gene TRBJ2-3, with D possibly TRBD2 on 5 matching bases. CDR3 length: 14 amino acids. V shed 6 bases and J shed 3 bases, with 13 bases lying between them. Germline lookup yields CDR1 MNHEY and CDR2 SMNVEV (reference sequence). CDR3 protein: CASSPDFETDTQYF. The CDR3 nucleotides read TGTGCCAGCAGCCCGGACTTCGAGACAGATACGCAGTATTTT.